This T cell receptor (beta chain) was retrieved from a study of blood T cell repertoires in COVID-19. Study-level information: Material from acute and convalescent COVID-19 was sourced from the United States, Italy and Spain. PBMCs, B-cell-depleted T cells, or T cells provided the cDNA or gDNA that made up the material.

Source study methods: Estimation of nucleated cell counts relied on the amplification of reference gene primers. TCRdb keeps only in-frame clones here, not all; method: immunoSEQ multiplex PCR. Clone size and the V and J calls come from that table; the DNA yielded D and trimming. The sample carries 150,000 to 200,000 clones, approximately 86% recorded once. The clonotype was recovered from a woman at least 80 years old in a cohort sampled during active or convalescent COVID-19. The specimen was peripheral blood.

CDR3: CASSTGTGVSGELFF. The CDR3 bases are TGTGCCAGCAGCACAGGGACAGGGGTTAGCGGGGAGCTGTTTTTT. The V and J genes are TRBV9 and TRBJ2-2, with 10 bases that match TRBD1. The ends lost 4 bases at V and 7 bases at J; junction bases unmatched: 7. CDR3 length equals 15 residues. Looked up from germline, CDR1 is SGDLS and CDR2 is YYNGEE.